This record covers a single T cell receptor (beta chain). The antigen remains undetermined. This record comes from a study of blood T cells in healthy people across ages. The study, taken as a whole, reports: What prevented conclusive comparison of naive and antigen-experienced cells was that PBMCs were unsorted.

Alongside a J-beta primer mix, a sample-barcoded 5' primer served in a second PCR lasting about 7 to 11 cycles. TCRdb recomputed calls from the 5' RACE reads with MiXCR, one row per CDR3 protein. The sample contains about a million distinct CDR3 sequences, 35% to 45% of which appear only once. The germline V gene encodes CDR1 MNHEY and CDR2 SMNVEV (reference sequence). This CDR3 spans 19 amino acids. Unmatched junction bases numbered 12, after V lost 5 bases and J lost 2 bases. Isolated PBMCs totaled at least 6 million in each sample. This clonotype was obtained from a man aged 18 to 35 in good health. The V call is TRBV27, the J call TRBJ2-3; 14 nucleotides agree with TRBD2. The sequenced sample consisted of blood. CDR3 in amino acids: CASSPQGLAGEPHTDTQYF. The CDR3 DNA sequence: TGTGCCAGCAGTCCCCAGGGACTAGCGGGGGAGCCCCACACAGATACGCAGTATTTT.